This T cell receptor beta chain was sequenced during a study of T cell responses to AZD1222 COVID-19 vaccine. Study-level background: Second doses were pooled across both intervals (about 4 or about 12 weeks). Study-wide results and limits: A reported finding is that nearly half of spike-specific TCRs target unmutated variant regions. A rise in Spike-specific TCR breadth and depth followed two AZD1222 doses. The sample set comprised mostly white British donors with more females, and clonal diversity was possibly underestimated.

Trimming removed 7 bases from V and 2 bases from J; junction bases left unmatched: 4. Germline CDR1 SGHVS, CDR2 FNYEAQ. CDR3 size: 13 residues. Data came from immunoSEQ multiplex PCR; TCRdb stores just in-frame clones and leaves some out. The table records about 140,000 clones, more than 85% of them present only once. The sample holds a few counts of this clone. Its antigen is still unknown. The sequences come from peripheral blood, collected on day 0 of AZD1222 vaccination. The sequence was collected from an adult in good health. The chain recombines TRBV7-6 with TRBJ2-7; 8 bases fit TRBD2. The CDR3 nucleotides are TGTGCCAGCACGGGACTAGGCCCCTACGAGCAGTACTTC. This translates into CASTGLGPYEQYF.